This paragraph covers one T cell receptor beta chain sequence. TCRdb's table, derived via immunoSEQ multiplex PCR, lists solely in-frame clones and lacks some. The profile shows around 80,000 clones, 91% of them singletons. This sample was taken from a study of OX40 agonist ivuxolimab in advanced cancers. Study information: Three partial responders included one hepatocellular carcinoma patient and two cutaneous melanoma patients.

Trimming removed 6 bases from V and 5 bases from J; junction bases left unmatched: 11. The CDR3 consists of 16 residues. The germline gives CDR1 MDHEN, CDR2 SYDVKM. This clonotype was sampled from an adult with an advanced solid tumor such as melanoma, head and neck, liver or kidney cancer. The rearrangement uses TRBV28 and TRBJ2-5; TRBD2 aligns across 11 bases. The sample here was CD4+ or CD8+ T cells sorted from blood, taken in a trial of the OX40 agonist ivuxolimab. The CDR3 DNA follows: TGTGCCAGCAGCTCATCCGGGACTAGCGGAAGGGAGACCCAGTACTTC. This codes for CASSSSGTSGRETQYF.